These 15 T cell receptor beta chains originate from one sample sequenced in a study of blood T cell repertoires in COVID-19. The table came from immunoSEQ multiplex PCR; TCRdb's copy has only in-frame clones and leaves some out. The table lists about 210,000 clones, just under 90% of them singletons. The sample comprised peripheral blood. Receptors were obtained from a man aged 55-75 years who had recovered from COVID-19.

This clone was observed once. The chain uses TRBV5-4 and TRBJ1-2; the D gene is possibly TRBD1 (6 bases). The CDR3 is 15 residues long. CDR1 is SGHNT, CDR2 YYREEE, per germline (reference sequence). With 5 bases removed from V and 3 bases from J, the gap between germline ends came to 17 bases. Here the CDR3 DNA reads TGTGCCAGCAGTAATGCGGGGGGGCGAGACTATGGCTACACCTTC. It yields the protein CASSNAGGRDYGYTF. The full variable domain, in which reference TRBV5-4 and TRBJ1-2 provide the parts outside the CDR3, is ETGVTQSPTHLIKTRGQQVTLRCSSQSGHNTVSWYQQALGQGPQFIFQYYREEENGRGNFPPRFSGLQFPNYSSELNVNALELDDSALYLCASSNAGGRDYGYTFGSGTRLTVV.

This chain connects TRBV2 to TRBJ1-1; D is perhaps TRBD1 (6 bases). This CDR3 is built from 14 residues. Germline loops: CDR1 SNHLY, CDR2 FYNNEI. The V end was cut by 7 bases, the J end by 6 bases, with 18 bases between. The CDR3: CASKIQGGSAEAFF. In DNA, the CDR3 is TGTGCCAGCAAGATCCAAGGGGGTTCCGCTGAAGCTTTCTTT. The whole variable domain, remainder taken from reference TRBV2 and TRBJ1-1, is EPEVTQTPSHQVTQMGQEVILRCVPISNHLYFYWYRQILGQKVEFLVSFYNNEISEKSEIFDDQFSVERPDGSNFTLKIRSTKLEDSAMYFCASKIQGGSAEAFFGQGTRLTVV.

This chain links TRBV5-1 with TRBJ2-1; 8 bases match TRBD1. With V trimmed by 1 base and J by 1 base, 4 bases remained unmatched. This CDR3 comprises 16 residues. CDR1 is SGHRS and CDR2 is YFSETQ in the germline V gene. CDR3 residues: CASSLTRQGSYNEQFF. The CDR3 region has the DNA TGCGCCAGCAGCTTGACCCGACAGGGGTCCTACAATGAGCAGTTCTTC.

CDR3 DNA: TGCGCCAGCAGCTTAGGGACAGCGAACACTGAAGCTTTCTTT. This encodes CASSLGTANTEAFF. This sequence joins TRBV5-1 and TRBJ1-1; TRBD1 matches 7 bases. The CDR3 loop spans 14 amino acids. The V and J ends lost 2 bases and 1 base, in that order; junction bases with no gene match: 2. Germline assignment: CDR1 SGHRS and CDR2 YFSETQ.

This rearrangement joins TRBV5-1 to TRBJ2-5, with 7 bases aligning to TRBD1. Per germline, CDR1 SGHRS and CDR2 YFSETQ. V was clipped by 1 base and J by 2 bases; unmatched bases: 11. The length of the CDR3 is 17 residues. The CDR3: CASSLLLRPGGQETQYF. CDR3 sequence (DNA): TGCGCCAGCAGCTTGCTATTGAGGCCAGGGGGACAAGAGACCCAGTACTTC.

This sequence joins TRBV4-2 and TRBJ2-3; no reliable D call. The CDR3 runs to 15 residues. The germline V and J ends were trimmed by 1 base and 3 bases, with 11 bases remaining between them. Germline V gene lookup returns CDR1 LGHNA and CDR2 YNFKEQ. The CDR3 is CASSQAERLTDTQYF. The CDR3 region has the DNA TGTGCCAGCAGCCAAGCCGAGCGTCTGACAGATACGCAGTATTTT.

V usage is TRBV10-3 and J usage is TRBJ2-2; 10 positions agree with TRBD2. Germline V gene sequence: CDR1 ENHRY, CDR2 SYGVKD. The J segment lost 8 bases and the V segment lost 8 bases, leaving 5 bases of the junction unmatched. The CDR3 extends over 13 amino acids. CDR3 sequence (DNA): TGTGCCATCCAGCGGGGGGGCCTAGGGGAGCTGTTTTTT. Translation: CAIQRGGLGELFF.

The rearrangement joins TRBV25-1 to TRBJ1-2, with unresolved D. Germline-derived CDR1 and CDR2 are MGHDK and SYGVNS. CDR3 length: 14 residues. The V gene lost 6 bases and the J gene lost 3 bases, with 14 bases spanning the gap. The CDR3 sequence is CASRRAGDHYGYTF. The CDR3 bases are TGTGCCAGCAGGAGGGCAGGAGACCACTATGGCTACACCTTC.

This chain uses TRBV4-3 with TRBJ1-2, with TRBD1 matching over 9 bases. Germline CDR1 is LGHNA and CDR2 is YSLEER. V lost 0 bases, J lost 2 bases, and 4 bases stayed unmatched. The CDR3 has 16 amino acids. The CDR3 region is CASSQEGTGTNYGYTF. The CDR3 nucleotides read TGCGCCAGCAGCCAAGAAGGGACAGGGACAAACTATGGCTACACCTTC.

The genes are TRBV11-3 and TRBJ2-2; 7 bases are a match to TRBD1. Germline assignment: CDR1 SGHNT and CDR2 YENEEA. After removal of 1 base from V and 1 base from J, the junction contained 0 bases not matched to a gene. The CDR3 totals 15 residues. The CDR3 sequence is CASSLGTGNTGELFF. The CDR3 DNA reads as TGTGCCAGCAGCTTAGGGACAGGGAACACCGGGGAGCTGTTTTTT.

J is TRBJ2-6 and V is TRBV18, with 7 bases that match TRBD1. The CDR3 runs 17 residues. Looked up from germline, CDR1 is KGHSH and CDR2 is LQKENI. Unmatched junction bases numbered 7, after V lost 1 base and J lost 4 bases. The CDR3 nucleotides read TGTGCCAGCTCACCACAAGGGACAGTCACCGGGGCCAACGTCCTGACTTTC. Translation: CASSPQGTVTGANVLTF.

This clone was found many times. The chain recombines TRBV7-2 with TRBJ1-6; no clear D gene. This CDR3 is built from 14 residues. The V end lost 1 base, the J end lost 7 bases, and 8 bases lay between the germline ends. CDR1 and CDR2 (germline): SGHTA, FQGNSA. As DNA, the CDR3 is TGTGCCAGCAGCTTAGTGGGAGGGAATTCACCCCTCCACTTT. It encodes CASSLVGGNSPLHF.

This chain links TRBV5-1 with TRBJ2-3, with TRBD2 identical over 9 bases. Germline-derived CDR1 and CDR2 are SGHRS and YFSETQ. The CDR3 length is 13 residues. V shed 2 bases and J 14 bases; nucleotides not matched to a gene: 9. The CDR3 sequence is CASSFEAGTSRYF. Here the CDR3 DNA reads TGCGCCAGCAGCTTCGAGGCGGGGACTAGCCGGTATTTT.

The genes are TRBV2 and TRBJ1-2, with D possibly matching TRBD1 (6 bases). The V end was cut by 6 bases, the J end by 2 bases, with 13 bases between. This CDR3 has 14 residues. Germline V gene lookup returns CDR1 SNHLY and CDR2 FYNNEI. The CDR3 region has the DNA TGTGCCAGCAGACTCTCACAGGGAAACTATGGCTACACCTTC. This translates into CASRLSQGNYGYTF.

This clone occurred a few times. The rearrangement links TRBV18 to TRBJ1-2; 9 bases are shared with TRBD1. Germline V lookup: CDR1 KGHSH, CDR2 LQKENI. Trimming at V came to 6 bases and at J to 4 bases, leaving 9 bases not matched to a gene. CDR3 length: 15 residues. CDR3: CASSPDGQGRYGYTF. CDR3 coding DNA: TGTGCCAGCTCCCCAGACGGACAGGGGCGCTATGGCTACACCTTC.